Each of the 32 T cell receptor beta chains below was sequenced from the same sample in a study of cytomegalovirus exposure and HLA in healthy donors. Use of 60 Vbeta and 13 Jbeta primers characterized the PCR. Repertoires were generated with immunoSEQ multiplex PCR, while TCRdb's copy carries only in-frame clones and drops some. The sample carries 95,000 to 150,000 clones, 50% to 65% recorded once. Sequencing input: PBMCs. The receptors originated from a man aged 40-49 years in good health and CMV-seropositive.

V gene TRBV4-2 combines with J gene TRBJ1-1; 8 bases line up with TRBD1. Looked up from germline, CDR1 is LGHNA and CDR2 is YNFKEQ. Germline trimming cut 1 base from V and 3 bases from J; bases unmatched to any gene: 13. The CDR3 spans 18 residues. CDR3 in DNA: TGTGCCAGCAGCCAAGGAACAGGGGGTTTTTCGTCGGACACTGAAGCTTTCTTT. Translated: CASSQGTGGFSSDTEAFF.

This chain links TRBV19 with TRBJ2-3; 8 nucleotides agree with TRBD2. From germline, CDR1 is LNHDA and CDR2 SQIVND (reference sequence). This CDR3 spans 15 amino acids. The trim removed 3 bases at V and 2 bases at J, leaving 4 bases unmatched. CDR3 amino acids: CASSIQRGNTDTQYF. CDR3 DNA sequence: TGTGCCAGTAGTATCCAGCGGGGGAACACAGATACGCAGTATTTT. The full variable domain, rest sourced from reference TRBV19 and TRBJ2-3, is DGGITQSPKYLFRKEGQNVTLSCEQNLNHDAMYWYRQDPGQGLRLIYYSQIVNDFQKGDIAEGYSVSREKKESFPLTVTSAQKNPTAFYLCASSIQRGNTDTQYFGPGTRLTVL.

A few counts support this clone. The J gene is TRBJ1-5, the V gene TRBV2; D ambiguous. V was clipped by 1 base and J by 7 bases, with 11 bases between them. The CDR3 runs to 14 residues. Germline V gives CDR1 SNHLY, CDR2 FYNNEI. CDR3 region: CASSEEQRRQPQHF. DNA for the CDR3: TGTGCCAGCAGTGAAGAGCAGAGGAGGCAGCCCCAGCATTTT.

The rearrangement uses TRBV7-9 and TRBJ2-7; D ambiguous. Trimming cost V 8 bases and J 2 bases, with 10 bases left between them. This CDR3 is built from 12 residues. Germline V gene data show CDR1 as SEHNR and CDR2 as FQNEAQ (reference sequence). CDR3 amino acids: CASGLDTYEQYF. As DNA, the CDR3 is TGTGCCAGCGGGCTTGATACCTACGAGCAGTACTTC.

The rearrangement links TRBV6-1 to TRBJ2-1; 8 bases match TRBD1. This CDR3 contains 15 residues. V gave up 1 base and J gave up 4 bases; unmatched junction bases: 3. CDR1 and CDR2 (germline): MNHNS, SASEGT. The CDR3 reads CASSEGGQAYNEQFF. The CDR3 DNA reads as TGTGCCAGCAGTGAAGGGGGACAGGCTTACAATGAGCAGTTCTTC.

The chain combines TRBV7-9 with TRBJ1-4; D not certain. The CDR3 length is 17 residues. Germline V gene data show CDR1 as SEHNR and CDR2 as FQNEAQ (reference sequence). Trimming stripped 0 bases from V and 0 bases from J, with 11 bases between. The CDR3 sequence is CASSLAAGDTTNEKLFF. The CDR3 DNA sequence: TGTGCCAGCAGCTTAGCGGCAGGCGATACAACTAATGAAAAACTGTTTTTT.

The table lists this clone with a few counts. This chain connects TRBV25-1 to TRBJ2-7; 10 bases agree with TRBD1. CDR1 is MGHDK, CDR2 SYGVNS, per germline. The junction had 13 bases not matched to a gene; V was cut back by 4 bases and J by 4 bases. There are 17 residues in the CDR3. The CDR3 DNA follows: TGTGCCAGCAGTGCCCCCGGGACAGGGGATCGAGGATACGAGCAGTACTTC. Translation gives CASSAPGTGDRGYEQYF.

The chain has TRBV6-1 and TRBJ1-2, with D possibly being TRBD1 (6 bases). This CDR3 is built from 17 residues. CDR1 and CDR2 from the germline V gene are MNHNS and SASEGT. With 2 bases removed from V and 0 bases from J, the gap between germline ends came to 16 bases. CDR3 amino acids: CASSEIGGRLSNYGYTF. CDR3 nucleotide sequence: TGTGCCAGCAGTGAAATCGGGGGGCGCTTATCTAACTATGGCTACACCTTC.

The genes are TRBV7-3 and TRBJ1-6; 9 bases fit TRBD1. The junction had 6 bases not matched to a gene; V was cut back by 5 bases and J by 10 bases. This CDR3 contains 14 residues. Germline-derived CDR1 and CDR2 are SGHTA and FQGTGA. The CDR3 DNA sequence: TGTGCCAGCAGCCTACAGGGGGCTGACTCACCCCTCCACTTT. As protein: CASSLQGADSPLHF.

This clone was seen only a few times. The chain's CDR3 is CATTMTSGFTDTQYF. The DNA of the CDR3 is TGTGCCACCACGATGACTAGCGGGTTCACAGATACGCAGTATTTT. The chain recombines TRBV15 with TRBJ2-3; TRBD2 agrees at 10 bases. This CDR3 comprises 15 residues. V dropped 7 bases and J dropped 2; count of bases not matched to a gene: 6. CDR1 LNHNV and CDR2 YYDKDF come from the germline V gene (reference sequence).

The gene calls are TRBV2 and TRBJ2-7; 7 bases map to TRBD1. CDR3 length equals 14 residues. V gave up 6 bases and J gave up 0 bases; unmatched junction bases: 5. Germline V gives CDR1 SNHLY, CDR2 FYNNEI. CDR3: CASRDRLSSYEQYF. For the CDR3, the DNA is TGTGCCAGCAGGGACAGGCTTAGCTCCTACGAGCAGTACTTC.

This chain joins TRBV12-5 and TRBJ2-1; a weak D match, TRBD1 (5 bases). Germline CDR1 is LGHNT and CDR2 is FRNRAP. This CDR3 contains 13 residues. V gave up 4 bases and J gave up 10 bases, with 14 bases separating them. CDR3 sequence (DNA): TGTGCTAGTGGTTCTTCCAGACAGTACGAGCAGTTCTTC. Amino acids: CASGSSRQYEQFF.

The chain combines TRBV28 with TRBJ2-7; TRBD2 matches 7 bases. CDR1 and CDR2 (germline): MDHEN, SYDVKM. There are 13 residues in the CDR3. V lost 4 bases to trimming and J lost 3 bases; unmatched junction nucleotides: 3. Here the CDR3 reads CASSSPSGYEQYF. In DNA form, the CDR3 reads TGTGCCAGCAGTTCGCCTAGCGGCTACGAGCAGTACTTC.

This clone has just a few counts. The chain has TRBV7-9 and TRBJ2-5; 10 bases match TRBD1. V lost 4 bases to trimming and J lost 2 bases; unmatched junction nucleotides: 7. The CDR3 is 16 residues long. Per the germline V gene, CDR1 is SEHNR and CDR2 is FQNEAQ (reference sequence). DNA for the CDR3: TGTGCCAGCAGCTATGGGGACAGGGGTAAACAAGAGACCCAGTACTTC. Protein sequence: CASSYGDRGKQETQYF.

The chain couples TRBV6-1 to TRBJ1-2; unclear D gene. Trimming removed 8 bases at V and 5 bases at J, with 9 bases between. The CDR3 runs to 11 residues. CDR1 and CDR2 from the germline V gene are MNHNS and SASEGT. CDR3 bases: TGTGCCAGCCGAACGGTGTATGGCTACACCTTC. Amino acid sequence: CASRTVYGYTF.

The V gene is TRBV7-8, the J gene TRBJ2-2, with 12 positions matching TRBD2. The V and J ends lost 0 bases and 1 base, in that order; junction bases with no gene match: 3. This CDR3 contains 18 residues. Germline CDR1 and CDR2: SGHVS and FQNEAQ. The CDR3 sequence: CASSLALTSGRNTGELFF. CDR3 in DNA: TGTGCCAGCAGCTTAGCCCTGACTAGCGGGAGGAACACCGGGGAGCTGTTTTTT.

This chain connects TRBV5-5 to TRBJ2-3; 10 bases are a match to TRBD2. Germline CDR1 reads SGHKS; CDR2 reads YYEKEE (reference sequence). CDR3 length: 16 amino acids. J was trimmed by 6 bases and V by 2 bases; bases with no gene match: 9. This CDR3 is CASSLAGGLRLDTQYF. As DNA, the CDR3 is TGTGCCAGCAGCTTAGCGGGGGGGCTTCGTTTGGATACGCAGTATTTT. The full variable domain, rest sourced from reference TRBV5-5 and TRBJ2-3, is DAGVTQSPTHLIKTRGQQVTLRCSPISGHKSVSWYQQVLGQGPQFIFQYYEKEERGRGNFPDRFSARQFPNYSSELNVNALLLGDSALYLCASSLAGGLRLDTQYFGPGTRLTVL.

This clone was detected only once. The chain combines TRBV13 with TRBJ2-7; 8 bases align to TRBD2. The germline V gene has CDR1 PRHDT and CDR2 FYEKMQ (reference sequence). J lost 2 bases, V lost 1 base, and 4 bases had no gene match. The CDR3 has 15 amino acids. CDR3: CASSLVGGETYEQYF. The CDR3 nucleotides are TGTGCCAGCAGCTTAGTCGGGGGGGAAACCTACGAGCAGTACTTC.

This clone was seen once. The chain links TRBV7-9 to TRBJ2-5, with TRBD2 identical over 7 bases. The CDR3 has 14 residues. Per the germline V gene, CDR1 is SEHNR and CDR2 is FQNEAQ (reference sequence). With V trimmed by 7 bases and J by 5 bases, 10 bases remained unmatched. The CDR3 loop is CASNSGGGPETQYF. The CDR3 nucleotides read TGTGCCAGCAATTCGGGGGGAGGGCCCGAGACCCAGTACTTC.

This clone was observed a single time. The V and J genes are TRBV5-1 and TRBJ2-2; 9 bases are shared with TRBD1. V was clipped by 6 bases and J by 4 bases; unmatched bases: 7. Per germline, CDR1 SGHRS and CDR2 YFSETQ. This CDR3 is 15 amino acids long. This chain's CDR3 is CASNVGTGPTGELFF. The CDR3, as DNA: TGCGCCAGCAACGTCGGGACAGGGCCCACCGGGGAGCTGTTTTTT.

The chain carries TRBV7-3 and TRBJ2-7; the D gene is possibly TRBD1 (5 bases). V shed 5 bases and J shed 6 bases, with 14 bases lying between them. The CDR3 length is 13 residues. Germline CDR1 and CDR2: SGHTA and FQGTGA. The CDR3, as DNA: TGTGCCAGCAGCGCAGTCCAGGGTGGCGAGCAGTACTTC. This sequence encodes CASSAVQGGEQYF.

This chain joins TRBV5-6 and TRBJ2-3; a possible D gene is TRBD1 (5 bases). V was trimmed by 2 bases and J by 4 bases, leaving 11 bases between them. CDR3 size: 14 residues. The germline gives CDR1 SGHDT, CDR2 YYEEEE. The CDR3 is CASSFQGGADTQYF. The CDR3 nucleotides are TGTGCCAGCAGCTTTCAGGGCGGTGCAGATACGCAGTATTTT.

V is TRBV7-2 and J is TRBJ2-2; 7 bases are a match to TRBD2. The germline V gene encodes CDR1 SGHTA and CDR2 FQGNSA. This CDR3 has 15 residues. The trim removed 5 bases at V and 7 bases at J, leaving 10 bases unmatched. CDR3 residues: CASSPWTSLIGELFF. In DNA form, the CDR3 reads TGTGCCAGCAGCCCCTGGACTAGTTTGATCGGGGAGCTGTTTTTT.

This clone was observed once. The chain has TRBV4-1 and TRBJ2-2; D remains ambiguous. The length of the CDR3 is 11 residues. The V end was cut by 7 bases, the J end by 6 bases, with 6 bases between. Germline V gene sequence: CDR1 MGHRA, CDR2 YSYEKL. CDR3 coding DNA: TGCGCCAGCATTGAGGCCGGGGAGCTGTTTTTT. It codes for CASIEAGELFF.

The chain is built from TRBV7-9 and TRBJ1-3; D is undetermined. V lost 1 base and J lost 5, with 9 bases in between. CDR3 length: 14 amino acids. Germline lookup yields CDR1 SEHNR and CDR2 FQNEAQ (reference sequence). The CDR3 DNA follows: TGTGCCAGCAGCTTAGAACAGAGTCGAAACACCATATATTTT. Translated: CASSLEQSRNTIYF.

The chain couples TRBV4-3 to TRBJ2-7; D unclear. This CDR3 has 16 amino acids. Germline CDR1 is LGHNA and CDR2 is YSLEER. V was shortened by 4 bases and J by 6 bases, with 22 bases between the two germline ends. Here the CDR3 DNA reads TGCGCCAGCAGCCTACCATCGACCGGGTCGATTGGCGAGCAGTACTTC. Translation gives CASSLPSTGSIGEQYF.

CDR3 DNA: TGCGCCAGCAGCTTGGAGCCTCGGGGCGAGCAGTACTTC. Translation: CASSLEPRGEQYF. The gene calls are TRBV5-1 and TRBJ2-7, with a weak D call TRBD2 (5 bases). Germline V lookup: CDR1 SGHRS, CDR2 YFSETQ. V lost 0 bases and J lost 6, with 10 bases in between. The CDR3 has 13 residues.

There are a few counts of this clone. The V call is TRBV7-8, the J call TRBJ2-5; TRBD1 matches at 7 bases. J gave up 2 bases and V 5 bases, and 5 bases lay outside the gene matches. Germline CDR1 SGHVS, CDR2 FQNEAQ. This CDR3 spans 14 amino acids. The CDR3 loop reads CASSPGTVQETQYF. As DNA, the CDR3 is TGTGCCAGCAGCCCTGGGACAGTACAAGAGACCCAGTACTTC.

The chain's CDR3 is CASSQVLAGGPGANVLTF. The DNA for the CDR3 is TGCGCCAGCAGCCAAGTCCTAGCGGGAGGGCCCGGGGCCAACGTCCTGACTTTC. This rearrangement joins TRBV4-1 to TRBJ2-6; 12 bases fit TRBD2. There are 18 residues in the CDR3. CDR1 and CDR2 (germline): MGHRA, YSYEKL. J gave up 4 bases and V 1 base, and 5 bases lay outside the gene matches.

The chain links TRBV6-6 to TRBJ2-7, with TRBD1 matching 12 bases. V shed 7 bases and J 4 bases; nucleotides not matched to a gene: 8. The germline CDR1 and CDR2 sequences are MNHNY and SVGAGI (reference sequence). This CDR3 spans 15 amino acids. The CDR3 DNA is TGTGCCAGCAATGCACCGGGACAGGGGGCGTACGAGCAGTACTTC. It encodes CASNAPGQGAYEQYF.

The V gene is TRBV7-8, the J gene TRBJ2-3; a possible D gene is TRBD2 (7 bases). V lost 2 bases to trimming and J lost 1 base, with 22 bases between them. The CDR3 is 19 residues long. Germline loops: CDR1 SGHVS, CDR2 FQNEAQ. This chain's CDR3 is CASSLRGAGGQVRTDTQYF. CDR3 DNA: TGTGCCAGCAGCTTACGGGGGGCCGGGGGGCAGGTTCGCACAGATACGCAGTATTTT.

The chain combines TRBV7-9 with TRBJ2-3; 9 bases are a match to TRBD2. Germline V gives CDR1 SEHNR, CDR2 FQNEAQ (reference sequence). Losses at the gene ends were 5 bases for V and 3 bases for J; bases not matched to a gene: 6. The CDR3 extends over 15 amino acids. CDR3 sequence: CASSHIAGATDTQYF. The CDR3 DNA reads as TGTGCCAGCAGCCACATAGCGGGAGCAACAGATACGCAGTATTTT. The full variable domain, with the rest looked up from reference TRBV7-9 and TRBJ2-3, is DTGVSQNPRHKITKRGQNVTFRCDPISEHNRLYWYRQTLGQGPEFLTYFQNEAQLEKSRLLSDRFSAERPKGSFSTLEIQRTEQGDSAMYLCASSHIAGATDTQYFGPGTRLTVL.